The 21 T cell receptor beta chains given below trace back to one sample, sequenced in a study of tumor-infiltrating lymphocytes in primary liver carcinoma. In addition to blood RNA drawn from unsorted whole blood, germline DNA was extracted. The input was around 530 ng total RNA; TCR beta cDNA was made from it with a constant-region primer. Slightly modified ARM-PCR, run as three nested multiplex PCR rounds, produced the TCR beta libraries. Running 10 cycles apiece, the first two PCR rounds relied on TRBV1-TRBV30 forward primers together with a C-beta reverse primer. TCRdb reprocessed the multiplex PCR reads with MiXCR, giving one entry per CDR3 protein. The sample carries 300,000 to 400,000 distinct CDR3 sequences, less than 75% recorded once. Sequenced: peripheral blood. The receptors stem from a man between 35 and 55 years old with primary liver carcinoma and hepatitis B virus infection.

CDR3 sequence reads: CATRLPNFYEQYF. Here the CDR3 DNA reads TGTGCCACACGTCTCCCCAATTTCTACGAGCAGTACTTC. The chain links TRBV10-3 to TRBJ2-7; D remains unclear. Germline loops: CDR1 ENHRY, CDR2 SYGVKD. CDR3 length: 13 amino acids. V shed 10 bases and J shed 3 bases, with 16 bases lying between them.

Notes on this clonotype: A read error may explain this, as a much larger clone is one base away. The V call is TRBV5-5, the J call TRBJ2-3; D gene uncertain. This CDR3 comprises 13 residues. Germline CDR1 SGHKS, CDR2 YYEKEE (reference sequence). The CDR3 protein is CDSSLGYTDTQYF. Here the CDR3 DNA reads TGTGACAGCAGCTTGGGCTACACAGATACGCAGTATTTT.

With respect to this clonotype: The conserved closing phenylalanine or tryptophan is absent in this CDR3, likely reflecting a read error. The chain combines TRBV6-1 with TRBJ2-7; 7 nucleotides agree with TRBD2. This CDR3 contains 12 residues. V was pared by 1 base and J by 7 bases, with 1 base of the junction left unmatched. Per the germline V gene, CDR1 is MNHNS and CDR2 is SASEGT. The CDR3 DNA reads as TGTGCCAGCAGTGAAGAGGGAGGGGAGCAGTACCTC. Its translation is CASSEEGGEQYL.

A note on this clonotype: The junction does not match germline at one end; this may be a read error. The CDR3 protein is CASGLAQGNTDTQYF. In DNA, the CDR3 is TGTGCCAGCGGCTTAGCTCAGGGGAACACAGATACGCAGTATTTT. The rearrangement links TRBV7-9 to TRBJ2-3; D perhaps matches TRBD1 (6 bases). This CDR3 is 15 amino acids long. Per germline, CDR1 SEHNR and CDR2 FQNEAQ (reference sequence).

Points on this clonotype: Its ends do not fully match the called genes, so a read error is possible. V is TRBV6-5 and J is TRBJ1-2; D ambiguous. The V gene's germline CDR1 is MNHEY and CDR2 SVGAGI. The CDR3 covers 14 residues. CDR3 amino acids: CASSYRQSNYSYTF. In DNA form, the CDR3 reads TGTGCCAGCAGTTACAGGCAGTCTAACTATAGCTACACCTTC.

Concerning this clonotype itself: Just one base apart from a much larger clone, this may be a read error. The chain employs TRBV6-1 and TRBJ2-7, with 7 bases aligning to TRBD1. The CDR3 sequence is 14 residues long. With V trimmed by 6 bases and J by 5 bases, 10 bases remained unmatched. The germline CDR1 and CDR2 sequences are MNHNS and SASEGT. The CDR3 region is CASSQRQGGDEQYF. In DNA form, the CDR3 reads TGTGCCAGCAGCCAGAGACAGGGCGGCGACGAGCAGTACTTC.

As concerns this clonotype: The missing conserved phenylalanine or tryptophan at the end of this CDR3 makes a read error likely. The chain couples TRBV12-3 or TRBV12-4 to TRBJ2-1; 10 bases match TRBD2. The CDR3 extends over 16 amino acids. J lost 8 bases, V lost 7 bases, and 14 bases had no gene match. The DNA of the CDR3 is TGTGCCAGCACCCCTGGACCTAGCGGGAGTTTAGATGAGCAGTTCTCC. Translation gives CASTPGPSGSLDEQFS.

About this clonotype itself: A much more abundant neighbour one base away suggests this may be a read error. The chain has TRBV4-1 and TRBJ2-5; a weak D match, TRBD2 (6 bases). Germline V gene lookup returns CDR1 MGHRA and CDR2 YSYEKL. The V end was cut by 0 bases, the J end by 9 bases, with 17 bases between. CDR3 length: 15 residues. CDR3 protein: CASSQEASESWAQYF. CDR3 nucleotide sequence: TGCGCCAGCAGCCAAGAGGCTAGCGAGAGTTGGGCCCAGTACTTC.

The V and J genes are TRBV11-1 and TRBJ1-5; D is unclear. Per the germline V gene, CDR1 is SGHAT and CDR2 is FQDESV (reference sequence). The V end was cut by 3 bases, the J end by 8 bases, with 17 bases between. This CDR3 has 15 residues. CDR3 bases: TGTGCCAGCAGCTTTGGACCCGGTTTCCATGAGCCCCAGCATTTT. Its protein is CASSFGPGFHEPQHF.

For this clonotype: A much larger clone differs from this one at a single base, so this may be a read error. CDR3 sequence (DNA): TGTGCCATCGAGTCCGCAGCGGGAGGTACCGGGGAGCTGTTTTTT. Translating it yields CAIESAAGGTGELFF. The V and J genes are TRBV10-3 and TRBJ2-2; TRBD2 matches at 9 bases. The CDR3 contains 15 residues. The V gene's germline CDR1 is ENHRY and CDR2 SYGVKD. Trimming cost V 8 bases and J 5 bases; bases outside gene matches: 9.

This clonotype was picked up one time. The chain combines TRBV4-3 with TRBJ2-1; possibly TRBD2 for D (5 bases). Germline V gene lookup returns CDR1 LGHNA and CDR2 YSLEER. Trimming left V 4 bases short and J 9 bases short, with 22 bases between. CDR3 size: 16 residues. The CDR3 spells CASSLRHGSSHSEQFF. The CDR3 DNA sequence: TGCGCCAGCAGCCTTCGACATGGGAGCTCCCACAGTGAGCAGTTCTTC.

Concerning this clonotype itself: An end of the junction differs from the germline gene, which may be a read error. CDR3 DNA sequence: TGTGCCAGCAGCTTAGGAAACAGGGAATTTAAATATGGTTACACCTTC. Translating gives CASSLGNREFKYGYTF. The genes are TRBV7-8 and TRBJ1-2, with D tentatively TRBD1 (6 bases). Germline lookup yields CDR1 SGHVS and CDR2 FQNEAQ. The CDR3 sequence is 16 residues long.

On this clonotype: This is likely a read error, given that the CDR3 carries no conserved phenylalanine or tryptophan at its end. The chain links TRBV11-2 to TRBJ2-1; D is unresolved. The CDR3 contains 16 residues. Trimming pared 1 base from V and 6 bases from J, leaving 16 bases between. CDR1 is SGHAT and CDR2 is FQNNGV in the germline V gene. The CDR3 nucleotides read TGTGCCAGCAGCTTAGGGGCAGTTCTTGGGATCAATGAGCAGTTCTCT. This encodes CASSLGAVLGINEQFS.

This clonotype was observed many times. J is TRBJ2-7 and V is TRBV11-2; either TRBD1 or TRBD2 may fit D (6 bases each). Germline V gene data show CDR1 as SGHAT and CDR2 as FQNNGV. The CDR3 consists of 15 residues. Trimming cost V 1 base and J 4 bases, with 14 bases left between them. This CDR3 is CASSLGAGGAYEQYF. CDR3 bases: TGTGCCAGCAGCTTAGGGGCCGGGGGCGCTTACGAGCAGTACTTC.

This clonotype was seen ten or more times. V and J are TRBV11-2 and TRBJ2-1; D remains unclear. This CDR3 spans 13 amino acids. The V end lost 2 bases, the J end lost 3 bases, and 5 bases lay between the germline ends. CDR1 is SGHAT and CDR2 is FQNNGV in the germline V gene. CDR3 bases: TGTGCCAGCAGCTTAAGCCTCTACAATGAGCAGTTCTTC. This codes for CASSLSLYNEQFF.

This clonotype showed up just a few times. The rearrangement links TRBV4-2 to TRBJ2-2, with TRBD2 matching 11 bases. The CDR3 is made up of 15 amino acids. CDR1 is LGHNA, CDR2 YNFKEQ, per germline. V was pared by 6 bases and J by 6 bases, with 6 bases of the junction left unmatched. The CDR3 DNA sequence: TGTGCCAGCAGTTATAGCGGGAGGGGGGCCGGGGAGCTGTTTTTT. As protein: CASSYSGRGAGELFF.

The genes are TRBV6-6 and TRBJ2-7, with a weak D call TRBD2 (6 bases). Trimming left V 7 bases short and J 0 bases short, with 13 bases between. Germline-derived CDR1 and CDR2 are MNHNY and SVGAGI (reference sequence). The length of the CDR3 is 14 residues. The CDR3 is CASKLVGGSYEQYF. CDR3 DNA: TGTGCCAGCAAGTTAGTGGGAGGCTCCTACGAGCAGTACTTC.

A remark on this clonotype: A read error is possible here, since a much larger clone lies one base away. DNA of the CDR3: TGTGCCAGCAGTGACTGGACAGGGCTCACCTACGAGCAGAACTTC. Translation: CASSDWTGLTYEQNF. The chain carries TRBV6-1 and TRBJ2-7; 8 nucleotides agree with TRBD1. This CDR3 comprises 15 residues. Per the germline V gene, CDR1 is MNHNS and CDR2 is SASEGT.

The rearrangement joins TRBV7-9 to TRBJ2-7; TRBD1 matches at 8 bases. CDR3 length: 15 residues. After removal of 2 bases from V and 7 bases from J, the junction contained 10 bases not matched to a gene. CDR1 and CDR2 (germline): SEHNR, FQNEAQ (reference sequence). The CDR3 sequence is CASSLFGQGMKEQYF. The CDR3 DNA reads TGTGCCAGCAGCTTATTTGGACAGGGAATGAAAGAGCAGTACTTC.

Details on this clonotype: One junction end disagrees with the germline gene, perhaps due to a read error. The genes are TRBV4-2 and TRBJ2-3; 7 nucleotides line up with TRBD2. CDR3 length: 16 amino acids. The germline V gene encodes CDR1 LGHNA and CDR2 YNFKEQ. The chain's CDR3 is CAGSQELAPRTDTHYF. The CDR3 nucleotides read TGTGCCGGCAGCCAAGAACTAGCGCCACGCACAGATACGCATTATTTT.

About this clonotype itself: Sequence at one end of the junction differs from germline and may be a read error. The V call is TRBV11-2, the J call TRBJ2-7; 8 bases are a match to TRBD2. CDR3 size: 20 residues. Germline V lookup: CDR1 SGHAT, CDR2 FQNNGV. CDR3 bases: TGTGCCAGCAGCAGGGCTCATTCCTCCTGGACTAGCTGGAGATCGTACGAACAGTACTTC. Protein product: CASSRAHSSWTSWRSYEQYF. The complete variable domain, with remaining parts taken from reference TRBV11-2 and TRBJ2-7, reads EAGVAQSPRYKIIEKRQSVAFWCNPISGHATLYWYQQILGQGPKLLIQFQNNGVVDDSQLPKDRFSAERLKGVDSTLKIQPAKLEDSAVYLCASSRAHSSWTSWRSYEQYFGPGTRLTVT.